The next 14 T cell receptor beta chains were all read from a single sample in a study of T cells expressing NK-cell markers. Using the 5' RACE reads, TCRdb records one entry per CDR3 protein without DNA. This repertoire includes over 150,000 distinct CDR3 sequences. Source material: blood T cells: a sorted CD56 or NKG2C T cell subset, CD4+ or CD8+ T cells, or bulk PBMC T cells (not recorded which). Receptors originate from a woman aged 45-65 years in good health.

The chain uses TRBV5-1 and TRBJ2-2; TCRdb indicates TRBD1, and absent DNA this call remains unverified. The V gene's germline CDR1 is SGHRS and CDR2 YFSETQ. The CDR3 is 13 amino acids. CDR3 sequence: CASSAPETGELFF.

The chain couples TRBV21-1 to TRBJ1-6. TRBV21-1 is marked as a pseudogene. The CDR3 has 13 amino acids. CDR3 sequence reads: CASSSLFGSPLHF.

V gene TRBV20-1 combines with J gene TRBJ2-7; the D gene TCRdb calls, TRBD2, cannot be checked with no DNA. The CDR3 spans 15 residues. From germline, CDR1 is DFQATT and CDR2 SNEGSKA (reference sequence). This CDR3 is CSARGTSGRAYEQYF.

V is TRBV7-6 and J is TRBJ1-2; the TCRdb call, TRBD1, lacks DNA for checking. Per germline, CDR1 SGHVS and CDR2 FNYEAQ. The CDR3 is made up of 15 amino acids. The CDR3 sequence is CASSLSGDKTYGYTF.

V and J are TRBV27 and TRBJ2-7; the TCRdb call, TRBD1, lacks DNA for checking. This CDR3 is 14 amino acids long. The germline gives CDR1 MNHEY, CDR2 SMNVEV (reference sequence). The CDR3 loop reads CASSYQAPPYEQYF.

J is TRBJ2-3 and V is TRBV4-1. The germline CDR1 and CDR2 sequences are MGHRA and YSYEKL. The CDR3 runs to 13 residues. CDR3 sequence: CASSQELTGTQYF.

The gene calls are TRBV7-3 and TRBJ1-1; TCRdb proposes TRBD1, but this gene call is untestable without DNA. The germline V gene encodes CDR1 SGHTA and CDR2 FQGTGA. This CDR3 region has 14 residues. The CDR3 sequence: CASSLGAEDTEAFF.

The gene calls are TRBV6-1 and TRBJ1-2. In germline, CDR1 is MNHNS, CDR2 SASEGT. This CDR3 is 12 amino acids long. CDR3 residues: CASSDLEPGYTF.

This chain links TRBV2 with TRBJ1-5; TCRdb's D call, TRBD1, is unchecked because there is no DNA. CDR3 length: 17 residues. CDR1 is SNHLY, CDR2 FYNNEI, per germline. This CDR3 reads CASSDISGGHRGQPQHF.

The chain carries TRBV5-4 and TRBJ2-2; TCRdb calls TRBD2, which cannot be checked without DNA. Germline V gene data show CDR1 as SGHNT and CDR2 as YYREEE (reference sequence). This CDR3 has 18 amino acids. CDR3 sequence reads: CASSLEASGAPGTGELFF.

This chain joins TRBV3-1 and TRBJ2-1; TCRdb names TRBD1, which stays unverified in the absence of DNA. CDR3 length equals 14 residues. The germline V gene encodes CDR1 LGHDT and CDR2 YNNKEL (reference sequence). The chain's CDR3 is CASSQVLPPDEQFF.

The CDR3 protein is CASSAYAEQGPNQPQHF. The rearrangement links TRBV6-1 to TRBJ1-5; TCRdb picks TRBD1, but there is no DNA to check that call. CDR3 length equals 17 residues. Germline V gene data show CDR1 as MNHNS and CDR2 as SASEGT.

The chain carries TRBV24-1 and TRBJ2-5; the TCRdb call, TRBD1, lacks DNA for checking. The CDR3 has 14 residues. Germline CDR1 is KGHDR and CDR2 is SFDVKD. The CDR3 protein is CATSDLDSPETQYF.

The V gene is TRBV6-5, the J gene TRBJ2-7; as DNA is missing, the TRBD1 call by TCRdb cannot be tested. Germline CDR1 reads MNHEY; CDR2 reads SVGAGI. The CDR3 is made up of 16 amino acids. The CDR3 is CASSYYRGDLLGEQYF.